This T cell receptor (beta chain) was sequenced for a study of blood T cells in healthy people across ages. General study findings and limits: There were more naive CD4+ cells and higher diversity in long-lived donors than in aged donors. Without sorted subsets, naive and antigen-experienced compartments could not be conclusively compared.

Primers used in a second PCR of about 6 to 11 cycles were a sample-barcoded 5' primer and a J-beta primer mix. Tags on each cDNA molecule came from a template-switch adaptor with 12 random nucleotides. TCRdb analysed the 5' RACE reads with MiXCR anew, one entry per CDR3 protein. The data show about 1 million distinct CDR3 sequences, with 40% to 50% seen just once and over 15% held by the top ten. This clonotype showed up just a few times. No antigen is known for it. The extraction recovered at least 5.5 micrograms of total RNA per sample. Sequenced: blood. This sequence originates from a woman aged 60-70 years in good health.

CDR3 nucleotides: TGCAGTGCTAGACGCGGACTAGCGGGATCACCCCGTACCACAGATACGCAGTATTTT. Translating it yields CSARRGLAGSPRTTDTQYF. V is TRBV20-1 and J is TRBJ2-3; 12 bases map to TRBD2. The germline CDR1 and CDR2 sequences are DFQATT and SNEGSKA (reference sequence). This CDR3 is built from 19 residues. The V segment lost 2 bases and the J segment 2 bases; nucleotides outside the gene matches: 14.